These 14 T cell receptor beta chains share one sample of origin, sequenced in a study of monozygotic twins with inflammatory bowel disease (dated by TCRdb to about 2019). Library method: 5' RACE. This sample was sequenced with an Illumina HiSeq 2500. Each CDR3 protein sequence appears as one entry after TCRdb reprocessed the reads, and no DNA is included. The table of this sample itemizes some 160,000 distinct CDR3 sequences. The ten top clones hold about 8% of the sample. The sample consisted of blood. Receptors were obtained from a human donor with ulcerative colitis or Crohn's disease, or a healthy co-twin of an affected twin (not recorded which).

CDR3 sequence reads: CASSYTGSYEQYF. This sequence joins TRBV6-2 or TRBV6-3 and TRBJ2-7. CDR3 length: 13 residues. CDR1 and CDR2 (germline): MNHEY, SVGEGT.

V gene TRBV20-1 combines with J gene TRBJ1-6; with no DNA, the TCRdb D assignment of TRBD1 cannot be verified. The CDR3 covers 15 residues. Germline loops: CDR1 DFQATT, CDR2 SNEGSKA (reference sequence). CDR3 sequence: CSAVWDRGYNSPLHF.

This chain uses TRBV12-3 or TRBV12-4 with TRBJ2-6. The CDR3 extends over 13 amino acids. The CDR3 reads CASRVSGANVLTF.

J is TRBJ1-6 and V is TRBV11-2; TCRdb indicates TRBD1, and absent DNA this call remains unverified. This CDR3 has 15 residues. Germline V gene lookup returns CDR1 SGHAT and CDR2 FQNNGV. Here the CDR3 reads CASSLSPGVPSPLHF.

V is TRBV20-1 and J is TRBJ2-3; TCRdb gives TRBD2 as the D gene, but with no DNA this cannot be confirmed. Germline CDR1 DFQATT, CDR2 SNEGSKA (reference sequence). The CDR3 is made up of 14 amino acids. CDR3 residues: CSARGGSTTDTQYF.

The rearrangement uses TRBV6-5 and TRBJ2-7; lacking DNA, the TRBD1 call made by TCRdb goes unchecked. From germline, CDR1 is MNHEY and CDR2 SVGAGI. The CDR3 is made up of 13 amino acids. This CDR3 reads CASSPRGAYEQYF.

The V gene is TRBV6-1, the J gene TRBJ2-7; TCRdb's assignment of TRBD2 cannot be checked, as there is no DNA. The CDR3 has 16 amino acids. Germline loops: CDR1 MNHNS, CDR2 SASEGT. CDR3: CASTQRGEGSSYEQYF.

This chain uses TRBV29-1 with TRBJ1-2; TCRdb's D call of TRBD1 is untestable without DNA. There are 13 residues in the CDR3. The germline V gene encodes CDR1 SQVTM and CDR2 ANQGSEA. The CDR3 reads CSVGTGSPNGYTF.

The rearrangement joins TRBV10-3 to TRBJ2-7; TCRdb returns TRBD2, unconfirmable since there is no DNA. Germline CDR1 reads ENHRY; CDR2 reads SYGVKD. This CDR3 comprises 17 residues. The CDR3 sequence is CAISGGLAGDYSYEQYF.

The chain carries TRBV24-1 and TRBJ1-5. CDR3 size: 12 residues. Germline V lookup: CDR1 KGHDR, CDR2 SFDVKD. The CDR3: CATSDGVQPQHF.

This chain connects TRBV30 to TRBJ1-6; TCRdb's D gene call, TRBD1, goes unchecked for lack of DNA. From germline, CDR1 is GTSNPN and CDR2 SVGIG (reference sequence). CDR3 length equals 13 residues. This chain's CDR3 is CAWRDRRGAPLHF.

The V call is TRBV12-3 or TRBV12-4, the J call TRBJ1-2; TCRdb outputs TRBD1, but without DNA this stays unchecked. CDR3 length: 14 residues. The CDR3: CASSSRDSLYGYTF.

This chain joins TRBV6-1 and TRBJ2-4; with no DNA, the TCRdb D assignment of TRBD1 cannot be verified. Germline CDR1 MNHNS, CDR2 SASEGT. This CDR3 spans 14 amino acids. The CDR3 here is CASSETRGSNIQYF.

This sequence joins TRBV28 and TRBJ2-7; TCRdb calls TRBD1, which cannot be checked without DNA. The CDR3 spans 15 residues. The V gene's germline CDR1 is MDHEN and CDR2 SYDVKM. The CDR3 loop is CASSPGTGTGYEQYF.